Below, 8 T cell receptor beta chains from the same sample are listed, as sequenced in a study of blood T cell repertoires in COVID-19 (dated by TCRdb to the early 2020s). Library preparation used the immunoSEQ multiplex PCR assay. As stored in TCRdb, this immuneACCESS dataset retains in-frame rearrangements with V and J assigned. A fraction of the clones does not appear; measured against another copy, unresolved V genes explain less than half of the discrepancy, and the remainder lacks a known reason. The sample data list 250,000 to 350,000 clones, and around 90% of these were observed just once. The top ten clonotypes cover around 4.5% of the sample. Sample: PBMCs or T cells enriched from blood (not recorded which). These receptor sequences come from a woman under 30 with acute COVID-19.

This clone was seen once. This chain links TRBV6-5 with TRBJ1-2; 8 nucleotides agree with TRBD1. The V and J ends lost 4 bases and 2 bases, in that order; junction bases with no gene match: 6. The CDR3 is 15 residues long. CDR1 is MNHEY, CDR2 SVGAGI, per germline. In DNA form, the CDR3 reads TGTGCCAGCAGTTTCAACCGGGACAGGAACTATGGCTACACCTTC. This sequence encodes CASSFNRDRNYGYTF.

The chain joins TRBV28 to TRBJ1-5; D unclear. Germline values: CDR1 MDHEN, CDR2 SYDVKM. The CDR3 extends over 14 amino acids. The V end lost 7 bases, the J end lost 0 bases, and 10 bases lay between the germline ends. The CDR3 DNA reads as TGTGCCAGCACGCCTCAACTTAGCAATCAGCCCCAGCATTTT. Amino acid sequence: CASTPQLSNQPQHF.

This clone appeared a single time. The genes are TRBV5-1 and TRBJ1-1, with 9 bases identical to TRBD1. The V gene end was trimmed by 2 bases and the J gene end by 3 bases; junction bases not matched to a gene: 2. Germline lookup yields CDR1 SGHRS and CDR2 YFSETQ. The CDR3 extends over 14 amino acids. Written as DNA, the CDR3 is TGCGCCAGCAGCTTTCGACAGGGGGACACTGAAGCTTTCTTT. Translating it yields CASSFRQGDTEAFF.

V and J are TRBV29-1 and TRBJ2-7; D unresolved. Per germline, CDR1 SQVTM and CDR2 ANQGSEA. CDR3 length: 10 residues. The V and J ends lost 6 bases and 6 bases respectively, with 9 bases between them. The CDR3 coding sequence is TGCAGCGTCGTTAGTGGCGAGCAGTACTTC. It is translated as CSVVSGEQYF.

V gene TRBV18 combines with J gene TRBJ1-3, with D possibly TRBD1 on 5 matching bases. The length of the CDR3 is 14 residues. Per the germline V gene, CDR1 is KGHSH and CDR2 is LQKENI. The germline V and J ends were trimmed by 3 bases and 4 bases, with 10 bases remaining between them. CDR3 coding DNA: TGTGCCAGCTCACCCTCAGGGTCAGGAAACACCATATATTTT. Its translation is CASSPSGSGNTIYF.

The rearrangement uses TRBV9 and TRBJ2-3; 8 nucleotides match TRBD2. Germline V CDR1 and CDR2: SGDLS, YYNGEE. The J segment lost 6 bases and the V segment lost 1 base, leaving 7 bases of the junction unmatched. The CDR3 sequence is 15 residues long. CDR3 bases: TGTGCCAGCAGCGTAAGCGGGAGAGGGTGGGATACGCAGTATTTT. This codes for CASSVSGRGWDTQYF. Complete variable domain (other parts from reference TRBV9 and TRBJ2-3): DSGVTQTPKHLITATGQRVTLRCSPRSGDLSVYWYQQSLDQGLQFLIQYYNGEERAKGNILERFSAQQFPDLHSELNLSSLELGDSALYFCASSVSGRGWDTQYFGPGTRLTVL.

J is TRBJ1-5 and V is TRBV5-1; TRBD1 matches at 7 bases. V trimming: 4 bases; J trimming: 4 bases; junction bases outside the gene matches: 11. Germline CDR1 SGHRS, CDR2 YFSETQ. CDR3 length: 16 residues. The CDR3 DNA reads TGCGCCAGCAGCCCCGATGGCAGGGGGGAGAATCAGCCCCAGCATTTT. Translation: CASSPDGRGENQPQHF.

The CDR3 DNA is TGTGCCAGCAGCTCCCGACGGACAGGGCAGAGGAACGAGCAGTACTTC. Protein: CASSSRRTGQRNEQYF. The gene calls are TRBV5-8 and TRBJ2-7; TRBD1 aligns across 8 bases. Germline V gene lookup returns CDR1 SGHTS and CDR2 YDEGEE. V was clipped by 3 bases and J by 5 bases; unmatched bases: 13. This CDR3 spans 16 amino acids.